This T cell receptor beta chain was identified during a study of cytomegalovirus exposure and HLA in healthy donors. At the level of the study: Findings of an earlier analysis included over 95 million unique TCR beta sequences from some 180 million T cells.

CDR1 SQVTM and CDR2 ANQGSEA come from the germline V gene. V gave up 1 base and J gave up 1 base, with 17 bases separating them. The CDR3 loop spans 16 amino acids. This PCR relied on a set of 60 Vbeta primers and 13 Jbeta primers. Data came from immunoSEQ multiplex PCR; TCRdb stores just in-frame clones and leaves some out. The top ten clones hold approximately 3% of a sample with around 130,000 clones, roughly 88% of them seen once. The rearrangement joins TRBV29-1 to TRBJ2-7; the D gene is possibly TRBD1 (5 bases). Sequences were obtained from PBMCs. This TCR came from a woman between 18 and 29 years old in good health and CMV-seropositive. As DNA, the CDR3 is TGCAGCGTTGAAGTAACAGGAACATCTAGTTCCTACGAGCAGTACTTC. Translated, it gives CSVEVTGTSSSYEQYF.